This T cell receptor beta chain was sequenced in a study of vaccination and CD4 T cells after COVID-19. In the study overall: Convalescent patients, SARS-CoV-2 positive by nasal swab PCR, comprised roughly ten mild cases and one severe case. Six men and four women formed the convalescents, two being Hispanic.

Within the sample, this clonotype is medium-sized (0.01 to 0.1%). Its antigen is undetermined. Treatment given: roughly ten-day PBMC culture with coronavirus spike peptide pools or control peptides (ViraFEST assay). Per-well cultures of two million PBMCs received about 10 IU/ml IL-2 and approximately 9.4 ug/ml peptide pools. Once obtained from cultured CD4+ T cells, the DNA was sequenced using the Oncomine TCR Beta short-read assay. TCRdb ran MiXCR on the PCR reads and lists one entry per CDR3 protein. Of 10,000 or so distinct CDR3 sequences listed, 51% are singletons. Trimming took 4 bases from V and 1 from J, leaving 12 bases between them. CDR1 is SGHRS, CDR2 YFSETQ, per germline. This CDR3 spans 16 amino acids.

The genes are TRBV5-1 and TRBJ1-6; D gene uncertain. The sequenced sample consisted of CD4+ T cells from blood, cultured in vitro. The sequence came from a human donor who had recovered from COVID-19. CDR3: CASSPSVQSYNSPLHF. In DNA form, the CDR3 reads TGCGCCAGCAGCCCTTCCGTACAATCCTATAATTCACCCCTCCACTTT.